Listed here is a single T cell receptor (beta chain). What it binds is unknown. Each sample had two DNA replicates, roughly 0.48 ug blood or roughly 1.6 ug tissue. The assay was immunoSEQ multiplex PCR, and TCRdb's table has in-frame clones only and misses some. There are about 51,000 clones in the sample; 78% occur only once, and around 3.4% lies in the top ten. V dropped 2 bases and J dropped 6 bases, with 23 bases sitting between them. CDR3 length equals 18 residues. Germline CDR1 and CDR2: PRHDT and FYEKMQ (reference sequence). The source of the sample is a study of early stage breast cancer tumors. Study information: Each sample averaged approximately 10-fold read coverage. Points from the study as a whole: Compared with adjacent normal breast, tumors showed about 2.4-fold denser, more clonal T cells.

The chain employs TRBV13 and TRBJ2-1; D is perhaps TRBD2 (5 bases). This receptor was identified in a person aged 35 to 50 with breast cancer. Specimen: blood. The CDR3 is CASSLRGISSVRPNEQFF. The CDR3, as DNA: TGTGCCAGCAGCTTACGGGGAATTAGTAGCGTCCGCCCCAATGAGCAGTTCTTC.